The clone carrying this T cell receptor beta chain appeared a few times. Its antigen is still unknown. The germline V gene encodes CDR1 GTSNPN and CDR2 SVGIG (reference sequence). CDR3 size: 13 residues. Trimming at V came to 0 bases and at J to 7 bases, leaving 5 bases not matched to a gene. Criteria for exclusion of patients were uncontrolled infection, other autoimmune disease, pregnancy or lactation. This specimen comes from a study of T cells in Graves' hyperthyroidism and ophthalmopathy. Study conclusions and caveats: Ophthalmopathy and stable hyperthyroidism were separated by a 13 V-J model.

Regions amplified from RNA transcripts were the TCR beta CDR3 regions. Researchers ran a first-round RT-PCR on the TCR CDR3 using the HTBI primer set. In TCRdb, the multiplex PCR reads were re-called with MiXCR into one record per CDR3 protein. The sample lists about 690,000 distinct CDR3 sequences, roughly 17% occurring once. This receptor was taken from a man in his forties or fifties with Graves' hyperthyroidism. The sample comprised blood. The J gene is TRBJ1-1, the V gene TRBV30; 7 bases fit TRBD1. The CDR3 region is CAWSVQQGNEAFF. The CDR3 DNA sequence: TGTGCCTGGAGTGTACAACAGGGGAATGAAGCTTTCTTT.